Listed below are T cell receptor beta chains from one sample, sequenced in a study of OX40 agonist ivuxolimab in advanced cancers. The data were produced by immunoSEQ multiplex PCR, yet TCRdb's version contains in-frame clones alone and is incomplete. The sample shows tens of thousands of clones, 82% of them seen only once. Sequenced here: CD4+ or CD8+ T cells sorted from blood, sampled in a trial of the OX40 agonist ivuxolimab. Receptors were obtained from an adult with an advanced solid tumor such as melanoma, head and neck, liver or kidney cancer. CDR3s include the opening cysteine and the closing phenylalanine or tryptophan. Each record gives: J gene, V gene, clone size, D gene, CDR3 protein, CDR3 DNA. D genes are given only for firm matches. Clone size is given for some rows only: seen once, a few or many times, or a class if the clone is expanded.

J: TRBJ1-4
V: TRBV25-1
size: .
D: .
CDR3: CASSERIQERFDEKLFF
DNA: TGTGCCAGCAGTGAACGTATTCAAGAGAGATTTGATGAAAAACTGTTTTTT

J: TRBJ2-2
V: TRBV9
size: .
D: .
CDR3: CASSVARVNTGELFF
DNA: TGTGCCAGCAGCGTAGCTCGTGTCAACACCGGGGAGCTGTTTTTT

J: TRBJ2-5
V: TRBV13
size: few
D: .
CDR3: CASTARSQETQYF
DNA: TGTGCCAGCACCGCCCGGTCTCAAGAGACCCAGTACTTC

J: TRBJ1-2
V: TRBV29-1
size: .
D: .
CDR3: CSVEHTDYGYTF
DNA: TGCAGCGTTGAGCACACCGACTATGGCTACACCTTC

J: TRBJ2-1
V: TRBV5-1
size: .
D: .
CDR3: CASSLVGSSYNEQFF
DNA: TGCGCCAGCAGCTTGGTGGGAAGCTCCTACAATGAGCAGTTCTTC

J: TRBJ2-1
V: TRBV2
size: .
D: TRBD2
CDR3: CASSGLAGGHQFF
DNA: TGTGCCAGCAGTGGACTAGCGGGGGGGCACCAGTTCTTC

J: TRBJ1-5
V: TRBV19
size: .
D: .
CDR3: CASSIDLRDSNQPQHF
DNA: TGTGCCAGTAGTATAGATCTTAGAGATAGCAATCAGCCCCAGCATTTT

J: TRBJ1-5
V: TRBV29-1
size: once
D: .
CDR3: CSVSVGYSNQPQHF
DNA: TGCAGCGTCTCCGTCGGATATAGCAATCAGCCCCAGCATTTT

J: TRBJ2-7
V: TRBV7-2
size: .
D: TRBD2
CDR3: CASSLAGGDPYEQYF
DNA: TGTGCCAGCAGTTTAGCGGGGGGGGACCCCTACGAGCAGTACTTC

J: TRBJ1-1
V: TRBV19
size: .
D: .
CDR3: CASSPQSPEAFF
DNA: TGTGCCAGTAGTCCCCAGAGTCCTGAAGCTTTCTTT

J: TRBJ1-1
V: TRBV7-9
size: .
D: .
CDR3: CASSLMWAGVGRGEAFF
DNA: TGTGCCAGCAGCTTAATGTGGGCAGGGGTGGGACGGGGTGAAGCTTTCTTT

J: TRBJ2-5
V: TRBV15
size: .
D: TRBD2
CDR3: CATSRRTSGGYQETQYF
DNA: TGTGCCACCAGCCGAAGGACTAGCGGGGGGTACCAAGAGACCCAGTACTTC

J: TRBJ2-3
V: TRBV19
size: .
D: .
CDR3: CASRQLSTVGTDTQYF
DNA: TGTGCCAGCCGGCAGCTATCGACAGTAGGGACAGATACGCAGTATTTT

J: TRBJ2-5
V: TRBV7-2
size: .
D: TRBD2
CDR3: CASSFSGGAGETQYF
DNA: TGTGCCAGCAGCTTTAGCGGGGGGGCCGGAGAGACCCAGTACTTC

J: TRBJ1-4
V: TRBV4-3
size: .
D: .
CDR3: CASSQERSVSTLANEKLFF
DNA: TGCGCCAGCAGCCAAGAGAGAAGCGTCTCAACTTTAGCTAATGAAAAACTGTTTTTT

J: TRBJ2-7
V: TRBV9
size: .
D: .
CDR3: CASSVSEVYGAYEQYF
DNA: TGTGCCAGCAGCGTAAGTGAGGTGTATGGGGCCTACGAGCAGTACTTC

J: TRBJ1-3
V: TRBV6-1
size: .
D: .
CDR3: CASSAGGAGNTIYF
DNA: TGTGCCAGCAGTGCGGGGGGAGCTGGAAACACCATATATTTT

J: TRBJ2-3
V: TRBV7-3
size: .
D: .
CDR3: CASSAQHGGGTDTQYF
DNA: TGTGCCAGCAGCGCACAACACGGGGGAGGCACAGATACGCAGTATTTT

J: TRBJ1-4
V: TRBV30
size: .
D: .
CDR3: CAWSVGTANEKLFF
DNA: TGTGCCTGGAGTGTGGGGACGGCTAATGAAAAACTGTTTTTT

J: TRBJ2-3
V: TRBV9
size: .
D: TRBD2
CDR3: CASSRTSGGYTDTQYF
DNA: TGTGCCAGCAGCCGGACTAGCGGGGGGTACACAGATACGCAGTATTTT

J: TRBJ1-2
V: TRBV5-5
size: .
D: .
CDR3: CASSLQDSRSNYGYTF
DNA: TGTGCCAGCAGCCTACAGGACAGCCGCTCTAACTATGGCTACACCTTC

J: TRBJ1-3
V: TRBV7-9
size: few
D: TRBD1
CDR3: CASSFTGGASYGNTIYF
DNA: TGTGCCAGCAGCTTCACAGGGGGCGCTTCGTACGGAAACACCATATATTTT

J: TRBJ1-1
V: TRBV27
size: .
D: TRBD1
CDR3: CASSPYRDRGPEAFF
DNA: TGTGCCAGCAGTCCATATCGGGACAGGGGGCCTGAAGCTTTCTTT

J: TRBJ1-2
V: TRBV7-9
size: .
D: TRBD1
CDR3: CASSAGQLGVNTF
DNA: TGTGCCAGCAGCGCGGGACAGCTCGGAGTCAACACCTTC

J: TRBJ1-1
V: TRBV27
size: .
D: TRBD1
CDR3: CASSFNRGTEAFF
DNA: TGTGCCAGCAGTTTCAACAGGGGGACTGAAGCTTTCTTT

J: TRBJ2-3
V: TRBV20-1
size: .
D: .
CDR3: CSAVLPPATYF
DNA: TGCAGTGCTGTCTTACCCCCCGCGACGTATTTT

J: TRBJ1-2
V: TRBV5-6
size: .
D: .
CDR3: CASSFFTGSGYTF
DNA: TGTGCCAGCAGCTTCTTCACAGGGAGTGGCTACACCTTC

J: TRBJ2-7
V: TRBV25-1
size: .
D: .
CDR3: CASSELAGGDEQYF
DNA: TGTGCCAGCAGTGAATTAGCTGGGGGCGACGAGCAGTACTTC

J: TRBJ1-2
V: TRBV7-9
size: medium-sized
D: .
CDR3: CASSFPRTNYGYTF
DNA: TGTGCCAGCAGCTTCCCCAGGACTAACTATGGCTACACCTTC

J: TRBJ1-2
V: TRBV7-2
size: .
D: TRBD1
CDR3: CASSFYRSGQGSGYTF
DNA: TGTGCCAGCAGCTTTTATAGGTCGGGACAGGGCTCTGGCTACACCTTC

J: TRBJ2-3
V: TRBV7-2
size: once
D: TRBD2
CDR3: CASSLSGGQDTQYF
DNA: TGTGCCAGCAGCCTTAGCGGGGGGCAAGATACGCAGTATTTT

J: TRBJ1-6
V: TRBV19
size: .
D: .
CDR3: CASRFAGAENSPLHF
DNA: TGTGCCAGCCGATTTGCAGGGGCAGAAAATTCACCCCTCCACTTT

J: TRBJ1-3
V: TRBV4-1
size: .
D: .
CDR3: CASSQDLSRGAAGNTIYF
DNA: TGCGCCAGCAGCCAAGACCTCAGTCGGGGGGCGGCTGGAAACACCATATATTTT

J: TRBJ2-4
V: TRBV7-3
size: .
D: .
CDR3: CASSLLGSDIQYF
DNA: TGTGCCAGCAGCTTACTGGGGTCCGACATTCAGTACTTC

J: TRBJ2-5
V: TRBV6-6
size: .
D: TRBD1
CDR3: CASSRQGRETQYF
DNA: TGTGCCAGCAGCCGACAGGGCAGGGAGACCCAGTACTTC

J: TRBJ1-5
V: TRBV18
size: once
D: .
CDR3: CASSRGRDQPQHF
DNA: TGTGCCAGCTCTCGGGGCAGGGATCAGCCCCAGCATTTT

J: TRBJ2-1
V: TRBV5-5
size: .
D: TRBD2
CDR3: CASSLIAGGPGQFF
DNA: TGTGCCAGCAGCTTGATAGCGGGGGGCCCTGGGCAGTTCTTC

J: TRBJ1-2
V: TRBV6-5
size: .
D: .
CDR3: CASSSGDYGYTF
DNA: TGTGCCAGCAGTTCGGGGGACTATGGCTACACCTTC

J: TRBJ2-1
V: TRBV5-1
size: .
D: TRBD2
CDR3: CASAGRASYNEQFF
DNA: TGCGCCAGCGCGGGGAGGGCCTCCTACAATGAGCAGTTCTTC

J: TRBJ1-5
V: TRBV7-2
size: few
D: .
CDR3: CASSFGGADVQPQHF
DNA: TGTGCCAGCAGCTTCGGGGGCGCCGATGTACAGCCCCAGCATTTT

J: TRBJ1-2
V: TRBV9
size: .
D: .
CDR3: CASSPGVGYTF
DNA: TGTGCCAGCAGCCCCGGTGTTGGCTACACCTTC

J: TRBJ1-2
V: TRBV18
size: .
D: .
CDR3: CASSPLRQLGDYGYTF
DNA: TGTGCCAGCTCACCACTTAGACAGCTCGGGGACTATGGCTACACCTTC

J: TRBJ2-7
V: TRBV11-3
size: .
D: .
CDR3: CASSLGASGGYEQYF
DNA: TGTGCCAGCAGCTTAGGGGCGTCGGGCGGCTACGAGCAGTACTTC

J: TRBJ1-3
V: TRBV5-6
size: .
D: .
CDR3: CASSLGSGNTIYF
DNA: TGTGCCAGCAGCTTGGGCTCTGGAAACACCATATATTTT

J: TRBJ2-2
V: TRBV5-4
size: .
D: .
CDR3: CASSQGYTGELFF
DNA: TGTGCCAGCAGCCAGGGGTATACCGGGGAGCTGTTTTTT

J: TRBJ2-3
V: TRBV4-1
size: .
D: TRBD2
CDR3: CASSQGGRGRTSTDTQYF
DNA: TGCGCCAGCAGCCAAGGTGGGAGGGGAAGGACTAGCACAGATACGCAGTATTTT

J: TRBJ2-1
V: TRBV5-4
size: .
D: TRBD2
CDR3: CASSTPGTINEQFF
DNA: TGTGCCAGCAGCACCCCCGGGACTATCAATGAGCAGTTCTTC

J: TRBJ2-7
V: TRBV5-1
size: .
D: .
CDR3: CASSYSGNYEQYF
DNA: TGCGCCAGCAGCTACTCAGGGAACTACGAGCAGTACTTC

J: TRBJ2-3
V: TRBV9
size: .
D: .
CDR3: CASSPNPGLSTDTQYF
DNA: TGTGCCAGCAGCCCCAACCCGGGACTGAGCACAGATACGCAGTATTTT

J: TRBJ2-1
V: TRBV5-1
size: .
D: .
CDR3: CATGLSPNYNEQFF
DNA: TGCGCCACCGGTTTGTCCCCCAACTACAATGAGCAGTTCTTC

J: TRBJ2-7
V: TRBV7-2
size: once
D: TRBD1
CDR3: CASSLWGQGRGRYEQYF
DNA: TGTGCCAGCAGCTTATGGGGACAGGGGCGAGGGAGATACGAGCAGTACTTC

J: TRBJ1-1
V: TRBV6-1
size: .
D: TRBD1
CDR3: CASSVSPGGSTEAFF
DNA: TGTGCCAGCAGTGTCTCCCCAGGGGGGAGCACTGAAGCTTTCTTT

J: TRBJ1-1
V: TRBV7-2
size: .
D: TRBD1
CDR3: CASSYGTGARDAFF
DNA: TGTGCCAGCAGCTACGGGACAGGGGCTCGCGACGCTTTCTTT

J: TRBJ2-5
V: TRBV7-7
size: .
D: TRBD2
CDR3: CASSLAFSGGRETQYF
DNA: TGTGCTAGCAGCTTAGCTTTTAGCGGGGGTCGAGAGACCCAGTACTTC

J: TRBJ2-5
V: TRBV4-2
size: .
D: .
CDR3: CASSQGGSEGETQYF
DNA: TGTGCCAGCAGCCAAGGTGGCAGTGAAGGAGAGACCCAGTACTTC

J: TRBJ1-2
V: TRBV30
size: .
D: .
CDR3: CAWSILGRLQSQGYTF
DNA: TGTGCCTGGAGTATCCTGGGGAGGCTCCAATCCCAGGGCTACACCTTC

J: TRBJ2-7
V: TRBV30
size: .
D: .
CDR3: CAWSGRGPELEQYF
DNA: TGTGCCTGGAGTGGGAGGGGGCCGGAGCTCGAGCAGTACTTC

J: TRBJ2-7
V: TRBV30
size: .
D: .
CDR3: CAFKFPGLRSSYEQYF
DNA: TGTGCCTTTAAATTCCCGGGACTCCGGAGCTCCTACGAGCAGTACTTC

J: TRBJ2-7
V: TRBV15
size: .
D: TRBD2
CDR3: CATSNPAGPGEQYF
DNA: TGTGCCACCAGCAATCCAGCGGGGCCGGGAGAGCAGTACTTC